This T cell receptor (beta chain) derives from a study of control samples from healthy donors and cancer patients. Germline V gives CDR1 MNHEY, CDR2 SMNVEV (reference sequence). V was cut by 3 bases and J by 3 bases, with 8 bases left in between. There are 13 residues in the CDR3. The data were produced by immunoSEQ multiplex PCR, yet TCRdb's version contains in-frame clones alone and is incomplete. The table records over 40,000 clones, 88% of them present only once. The chain recombines TRBV27 with TRBJ1-1; D gene ambiguous. The sequence derives from a man in his fifties or sixties with head and neck cancer. Source material: PBMCs. The CDR3 sequence: CASSFGPDTEAFF. CDR3 nucleotide sequence: TGTGCCAGCAGTTTCGGCCCCGACACTGAAGCTTTCTTT.